This T cell receptor beta chain was documented in a study of PD-1 blockade in classical Hodgkin lymphoma. Time point: cycle 4 day 1 (C4D1), after more than five weeks of nivolumab. Relapse after autologous stem cell transplantation occurred in every patient, and brentuximab vedotin exposure varied. The CDR3 has 14 residues. Germline loops: CDR1 KGHSH, CDR2 LQKENI. The V and J ends lost 5 bases and 2 bases respectively, with 11 bases between them. General observations from the study: Those achieving complete response showed baseline diversity like newly diagnosed patients.

Repertoires were generated with immunoSEQ multiplex PCR, while TCRdb's copy carries only in-frame clones and drops some. This sample has 35,000 to 50,000 clones, with 66% found just once. A note on this clone: What it binds is not known.

The chain has TRBV18 and TRBJ2-3; no clear D. The sequence was collected from a human donor with classical Hodgkin lymphoma. The sample was peripheral blood mononuclear cells (PBMCs), taken before the fourth cycle of nivolumab. The CDR3 region is CASSSTQITDTQYF. DNA for the CDR3: TGTGCCAGCTCATCTACCCAGATCACAGATACGCAGTATTTT. The full variable domain, its missing parts supplied by reference TRBV18 and TRBJ2-3, is NAGVMQNPRHLVRRRGQEARLRCSPMKGHSHVYWYRQLPEEGLKFMVYLQKENIIDESGMPKERFSAEFPKEGPSILRIQQVVRGDSAAYFCASSSTQITDTQYFGPGTRLTVL.